Each of the 9 T cell receptor beta chains below was sequenced from the same sample in a study of blood T cell repertoires in COVID-19. The protocol was immunoSEQ multiplex PCR, while the TCRdb copy is restricted to in-frame clones and leaves out a portion. In the table there are approximately 220,000 clones, around 80% of which are singletons. Sequencing used peripheral blood. Source of these receptors: a woman aged 80 or over with acute or convalescent COVID-19.

This clone was observed a single time. This chain uses TRBV10-3 with TRBJ1-1, with D tentatively TRBD1 (5 bases). Trimming shortened V by 9 bases and J by 7 bases, and 15 bases separated the two germline ends. The length of the CDR3 is 12 residues. Germline CDR1 ENHRY, CDR2 SYGVKD. The CDR3 reads CAISGVTNEAFF. The CDR3 DNA reads as TGTGCCATTTCGGGGGTCACCAATGAAGCTTTCTTT.

The chain links TRBV28 to TRBJ1-1, with a weak D call TRBD1 (5 bases). In germline, CDR1 is MDHEN, CDR2 SYDVKM. The V gene lost 5 bases and the J gene lost 1 base, with 14 bases spanning the gap. CDR3 length: 15 amino acids. The CDR3 reads CASSLRVQRNTEAFF. The CDR3 nucleotides are TGTGCCAGCAGTCTCAGGGTTCAAAGGAACACTGAAGCTTTCTTT.

The chain employs TRBV28 and TRBJ1-5; D possibly corresponds to TRBD1 (6 bases). The ends were cut back, 4 bases at V and 2 bases at J, with 12 bases in the middle. Germline lookup yields CDR1 MDHEN and CDR2 SYDVKM. The CDR3 spans 15 residues. The CDR3 here is CASSSQGSRNQPQHF. The CDR3 DNA follows: TGTGCCAGCAGTTCTCAGGGGTCCCGCAATCAGCCCCAGCATTTT. The full variable domain, rest sourced from reference TRBV28 and TRBJ1-5, is DVKVTQSSRYLVKRTGEKVFLECVQDMDHENMFWYRQDPGLGLRLIYFSYDVKMKEKGDIPEGYSVSREKKERFSLILESASTNQTSMYLCASSSQGSRNQPQHFGDGTRLSIL.

This chain uses TRBV5-1 with TRBJ2-5, with 8 nucleotides matching TRBD2. Trimming removed 4 bases from V and 1 base from J; junction bases left unmatched: 3. Germline V CDR1 and CDR2: SGHRS, YFSETQ. This CDR3 is 14 amino acids long. CDR3: CASSAGGLQETQYF. CDR3 sequence (DNA): TGCGCCAGCAGCGCGGGAGGACTCCAAGAGACCCAGTACTTC.

The chain recombines TRBV12-3 or TRBV12-4 with TRBJ1-6; no clear D gene. This CDR3 is 13 amino acids long. V was cut by 3 bases and J by 8 bases, with 8 bases left in between. The CDR3 sequence is CASSLSGDSPLHF. For the CDR3, the DNA is TGTGCCAGCAGTTTGTCGGGAGATTCACCCCTCCACTTT.

The chain recombines TRBV15 with TRBJ1-1; 8 bases are a match to TRBD1. CDR3 size: 15 residues. Germline CDR1 LNHNV, CDR2 YYDKDF (reference sequence). V was pared by 1 base and J by 5 bases, with 6 bases of the junction left unmatched. The CDR3 here is CATSRVSGGRTEAFF. The CDR3 DNA sequence: TGTGCCACCAGCAGAGTGTCAGGGGGCCGGACTGAAGCTTTCTTT. Variable domain in full (rest from reference TRBV15 and TRBJ1-1): DAMVIQNPRYQVTQFGKPVTLSCSQTLNHNVMYWYQQKSSQAPKLLFHYYDKDFNNEADTPDNFQSRRPNTSFCFLDIRSPGLGDTAMYLCATSRVSGGRTEAFFGQGTRLTVV.

The chain joins TRBV18 to TRBJ2-1; TRBD2 aligns across 9 bases. CDR1 and CDR2 (germline): KGHSH, LQKENI. This CDR3 has 18 residues. With 3 bases clipped from V and 0 bases from J, the junction kept 9 bases outside the gene matches. The CDR3: CASSPASGIYSSYNEQFF. The CDR3 bases are TGTGCCAGCTCACCGGCTAGCGGGATCTACTCCTCCTACAATGAGCAGTTCTTC.

This chain links TRBV19 with TRBJ2-5, with a tentative D call TRBD1 (6 bases). The CDR3 runs 13 residues. The germline V and J ends were trimmed by 5 bases and 4 bases, with 11 bases remaining between them. Looked up from germline, CDR1 is LNHDA and CDR2 is SQIVND (reference sequence). The CDR3 sequence is CASSLTRGETQYF. The CDR3 DNA reads as TGTGCCAGTAGTCTAACCAGGGGAGAGACCCAGTACTTC.

The chain employs TRBV30 and TRBJ1-2; D perhaps matches TRBD1 (5 bases). The CDR3 sequence is 12 residues long. With 0 bases removed from V and 7 bases from J, the gap between germline ends came to 9 bases. Germline assignment: CDR1 GTSNPN and CDR2 SVGIG (reference sequence). The CDR3 sequence is CAWSVGQSGYTF. The CDR3 bases are TGTGCCTGGAGTGTCGGACAAAGTGGCTACACCTTC.